Shown below are 21 T cell receptor beta chains from a single sample sequenced in a study of post-analysis software for immune sequencing data. Study-wide findings and caveats: In patients, about five TRBV segments were more frequent than in controls, with TRBV5-6, TRBV5-1 and TRBV20-1 among them.

Which antigens these TCRs recognize remains unknown. Incorporated into the TCR beta cDNA libraries were unique molecular identifiers, which served to reduce PCR and sequencing biases. Each CDR3 protein gets one entry after TCRdb re-called the PCR reads with MiXCR. Here the sample spans around 770,000 distinct CDR3 sequences, 46% being singletons. Specimen: blood. These receptors were collected from a girl aged 10-17 years with multiple sclerosis.

This clonotype was recorded a few times. The chain carries TRBV7-2 and TRBJ2-1; 9 bases fit TRBD2. Germline V lookup: CDR1 SGHTA, CDR2 FQGNSA. The CDR3 loop spans 16 amino acids. The ends lost 7 bases at V and 2 bases at J; junction bases unmatched: 9. This CDR3 reads CASTPFASGAYNEQFF. CDR3 DNA sequence: TGTGCCAGCACGCCCTTTGCTAGCGGGGCCTACAATGAGCAGTTCTTC. The variable domain in full, with the rest retrieved from reference TRBV7-2 and TRBJ2-1, is GAGVSQSPSNKVTEKGKDVELRCDPISGHTALYWYRQSLGQGLEFLIYFQGNSAPDKSGLPSDRFSAERTGGSVSTLTIQRTQQEDSAVYLCASTPFASGAYNEQFFGPGTRLTVL.

The V gene is TRBV3-1, the J gene TRBJ2-1, with TRBD2 identical over 7 bases. This CDR3 contains 13 residues. The junction had 6 bases not matched to a gene; V was cut back by 4 bases and J by 9 bases. In germline, CDR1 is LGHDT, CDR2 YNNKEL (reference sequence). CDR3 amino acids: CASSRGLEPEQFF. As DNA, the CDR3 is TGTGCCAGCAGCCGAGGACTAGAACCTGAGCAGTTCTTC.

This clonotype was observed a handful of times. The chain employs TRBV7-2 and TRBJ2-3; 10 bases align to TRBD2. V shed 4 bases, J shed 10 bases, and the junction held 11 bases outside the gene matches. The CDR3 has 15 residues. Germline V CDR1 and CDR2: SGHTA, FQGNSA. CDR3 DNA sequence: TGTGCCAGCAGCTCCGGGCTAGCGGGAGAAGGGTCGCAGTATTTT. Translating it yields CASSSGLAGEGSQYF.

This clonotype was recorded a few times. This chain connects TRBV2 to TRBJ2-1; 14 nucleotides line up with TRBD2. The V gene end was trimmed by 5 bases and the J gene end by 5 bases; junction bases not matched to a gene: 2. The CDR3 loop spans 15 amino acids. Germline V gene data show CDR1 as SNHLY and CDR2 as FYNNEI. The CDR3 bases are TGTGCCAGCAGTCGACTAGCGGGAGGGGACAATGAGCAGTTCTTC. Encoded protein: CASSRLAGGDNEQFF.

This chain connects TRBV7-2 to TRBJ2-7, with D tentatively TRBD1 (5 bases). V shed 1 base and J shed 0 bases, with 7 bases lying between them. There are 14 residues in the CDR3. Germline V CDR1 and CDR2: SGHTA, FQGNSA. The CDR3 here is CASSLDDSSYEQYF. The CDR3 DNA reads as TGTGCCAGCAGCTTAGACGACAGCTCCTACGAGCAGTACTTC.

This clonotype is a singleton in its sample. V gene TRBV5-5 combines with J gene TRBJ2-7; maybe TRBD2 (7 bases). The CDR3 is 16 residues long. V was shortened by 2 bases and J by 1 base, with 16 bases between the two germline ends. The germline gives CDR1 SGHKS, CDR2 YYEKEE (reference sequence). CDR3 nucleotides: TGTGCCAGCAGCTTAAGGGGGTCCGGGGGGTCCTACGAGCAGTACTTC. Its protein product is CASSLRGSGGSYEQYF. Together with reference TRBV5-5 and TRBJ2-7, the CDR3 gives the full variable domain: DAGVTQSPTHLIKTRGQQVTLRCSPISGHKSVSWYQQVLGQGPQFIFQYYEKEERGRGNFPDRFSARQFPNYSSELNVNALLLGDSALYLCASSLRGSGGSYEQYFGPGTRLTVT.

This clonotype has more than one count but fewer than ten. CDR3 amino acids: CASSQDRQAYNEQFF. CDR3 DNA sequence: TGCGCCAGCAGCCAAGATAGGCAGGCCTACAATGAGCAGTTCTTC. This rearrangement joins TRBV4-1 to TRBJ2-1; D gene unclear. With 0 bases removed from V and 2 bases from J, the gap between germline ends came to 8 bases. CDR3 size: 15 residues. The germline CDR1 and CDR2 sequences are MGHRA and YSYEKL.

J is TRBJ1-1 and V is TRBV6-1; D is ambiguous. Per the germline V gene, CDR1 is MNHNS and CDR2 is SASEGT. The CDR3 is 14 residues long. The V gene lost 4 bases and the J gene lost 1 base, with 10 bases spanning the gap. The CDR3 region has the DNA TGTGCCAGCAGTGTAGGACCGCAGAACACTGAAGCTTTCTTT. It encodes CASSVGPQNTEAFF.

This chain uses TRBV20-1 with TRBJ2-1; 8 bases fit TRBD1. From germline, CDR1 is DFQATT and CDR2 SNEGSKA (reference sequence). J lost 3 bases, V lost 5 bases, and 6 bases had no gene match. The CDR3 contains 14 residues. CDR3 DNA: TGCAGTGCTTCGGACAGGGCCGGCTACAATGAGCAGTTCTTC. Translating it yields CSASDRAGYNEQFF.

This clonotype has a handful of counts. The rearrangement links TRBV7-2 to TRBJ2-7; D is uncertain. The CDR3 totals 15 residues. V dropped 1 base and J dropped 3 bases, with 13 bases sitting between them. CDR1 and CDR2 from the germline V gene are SGHTA and FQGNSA. This CDR3 is CASSLEGGGIYEQYF. The CDR3 region has the DNA TGTGCCAGCAGCTTAGAGGGCGGCGGAATCTACGAGCAGTACTTC.

There are a few counts of this clonotype. V usage is TRBV5-1 and J usage is TRBJ2-6, with 7 nucleotides matching TRBD2. Germline CDR1 SGHRS, CDR2 YFSETQ. V lost 1 base and J lost 2; bases outside the gene matches: 6. This CDR3 has 17 residues. The CDR3 spells CASSLSPAGAGANVLTF. The CDR3 DNA is TGCGCCAGCAGCTTGAGCCCCGCGGGGGCTGGGGCCAACGTCCTGACTTTC.

As to this clonotype: One end of the junction fails to match germline, which may point to a read error. The rearrangement uses TRBV7-9 and TRBJ2-1, with D possibly TRBD2 on 5 matching bases. This CDR3 is 15 amino acids long. Germline loops: CDR1 SEHNR, CDR2 FQNEAQ (reference sequence). The chain's CDR3 is CTSSPRGPGFDEQFF. Here the CDR3 DNA reads TGTACCAGCAGCCCCAGAGGGCCCGGTTTCGATGAGCAGTTCTTC.

This sequence joins TRBV29-1 and TRBJ2-3; 8 nucleotides line up with TRBD1. Per germline, CDR1 SQVTM and CDR2 ANQGSEA. V lost 7 bases to trimming and J lost 1 base; unmatched junction nucleotides: 10. This CDR3 region has 15 residues. In nucleotides, the CDR3 is TGCAGCGCCTCGCCGGGGACAGGAGGCACAGATACGCAGTATTTT. It translates to CSASPGTGGTDTQYF.

The J gene is TRBJ1-2, the V gene TRBV3-1, with D perhaps matching TRBD1 (6 bases). CDR3 size: 14 residues. V lost 5 bases, J lost 4 bases, and 14 bases lay in between. The germline gives CDR1 LGHDT, CDR2 YNNKEL (reference sequence). The CDR3 DNA sequence: TGTGCCAGCAGCGGCACAGGGTATGCCTATGGCTACACCTTC. Encoded protein: CASSGTGYAYGYTF.

This clonotype was seen only a few times. The chain carries TRBV12-5 and TRBJ1-1, with a weak D call TRBD1 (5 bases). V was clipped by 5 bases and J by 2 bases, with 9 bases between them. The CDR3 has 13 residues. Germline V gene sequence: CDR1 LGHNT, CDR2 FRNRAP. The CDR3: CASGPGGNTEAFF. The CDR3 DNA is TGTGCTAGTGGTCCTGGGGGTAACACTGAAGCTTTCTTT.

The chain has TRBV4-1 and TRBJ2-7, with D possibly called TRBD1 or TRBD2 (5 bases each). Trimming stripped 0 bases from V and 1 base from J, with 16 bases between. The CDR3 is 17 amino acids. Germline loops: CDR1 MGHRA, CDR2 YSYEKL. The CDR3 DNA reads as TGCGCCAGCAGCCAAGAGCTTCCGAGGGGAATATCCTACGAGCAGTACTTC. Its protein is CASSQELPRGISYEQYF.

The genes are TRBV27 and TRBJ1-5; TRBD1 might be the D (6 bases). Germline V lookup: CDR1 MNHEY, CDR2 SMNVEV (reference sequence). The CDR3 spans 16 residues. V lost 5 bases and J lost 2, with 16 bases in between. The CDR3 nucleotides read TGTGCCAGCAGTAAACAGACAGGTTCAGGCAATCAGCCCCAGCATTTT. It codes for CASSKQTGSGNQPQHF.

The chain uses TRBV28 and TRBJ2-7; no firm D call. V was pared by 5 bases and J by 0 bases, with 17 bases between. CDR1 and CDR2 from the germline V gene are MDHEN and SYDVKM. The CDR3 spans 16 residues. CDR3 coding DNA: TGTGCCAGCAGTGACGACCCCCCAAGCGCCTCCTACGAGCAGTACTTC. Translated: CASSDDPPSASYEQYF.

This clonotype came up a few times. The J gene is TRBJ2-5, the V gene TRBV9, with TRBD1 as a possible D gene (5 bases). The assigned J gene may be wrong: the sequence end matches TRBJ2-7 better. There are 13 residues in the CDR3. Germline V gene data show CDR1 as SGDLS and CDR2 as YYNGEE. CDR3: CASSSSRGAEQYF. CDR3 DNA sequence: TGTGCCAGCAGCTCCAGCCGTGGGGCCGAGCAGTACTTC.

This clonotype occurred a few times. The rearrangement links TRBV9 to TRBJ2-6; 8 positions match TRBD1. V was pared by 4 bases and J by 4 bases, with 4 bases of the junction left unmatched. CDR1 is SGDLS, CDR2 YYNGEE, per germline. CDR3 size: 15 residues. The CDR3 loop is CASSKGQGGANVLTF. CDR3 sequence (DNA): TGTGCCAGCAGCAAAGGACAGGGAGGGGCCAACGTCCTGACTTTC. Complete variable domain (other parts from reference TRBV9 and TRBJ2-6): DSGVTQTPKHLITATGQRVTLRCSPRSGDLSVYWYQQSLDQGLQFLIQYYNGEERAKGNILERFSAQQFPDLHSELNLSSLELGDSALYFCASSKGQGGANVLTFGAGSRLTVL.

The chain combines TRBV5-5 with TRBJ2-5; D remains ambiguous. The end of the DNA aligns better with TRBJ2-7, so the J call may be wrong. The V gene's germline CDR1 is SGHKS and CDR2 YYEKEE (reference sequence). The CDR3 is 14 residues long. The CDR3: CASSYQLHADEQYF. DNA of the CDR3: TGTGCCAGCAGCTACCAGCTCCATGCCGACGAGCAGTACTTC.